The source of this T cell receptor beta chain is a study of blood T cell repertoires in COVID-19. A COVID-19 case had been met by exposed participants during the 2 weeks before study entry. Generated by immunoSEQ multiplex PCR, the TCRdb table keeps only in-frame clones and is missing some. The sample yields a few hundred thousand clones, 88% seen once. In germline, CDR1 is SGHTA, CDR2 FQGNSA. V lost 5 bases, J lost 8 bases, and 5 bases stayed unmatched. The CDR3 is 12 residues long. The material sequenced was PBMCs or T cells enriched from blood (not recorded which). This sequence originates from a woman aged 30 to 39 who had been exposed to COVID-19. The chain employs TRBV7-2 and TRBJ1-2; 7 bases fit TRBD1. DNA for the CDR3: TGTGCCAGCAGCCCCCGGACAGGAGGCTACACCTTC. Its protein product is CASSPRTGGYTF.